These T cell receptor beta chains were read from a single sample in a study of blood T cell repertoires in COVID-19. TCRdb's table, derived via immunoSEQ multiplex PCR, lists solely in-frame clones and lacks some. The sample consists of about 140,000 clones, nearly 90% of them appearing once. The specimen sequenced was peripheral blood. These receptors were collected from a man in his 70s with acute or convalescent COVID-19. The CDR3 runs from the conserved cysteine through the conserved F or W. Each record gives: J gene, D gene, V gene, clone size, CDR3 DNA, CDR3 protein. A D gene is named only where the DNA matches it firmly. Size is omitted from some rows. Given values are once, few, many or a class for expanded clones.

TRBJ1-1 | . | TRBV3-1/TRBV3-2 | . | TGTGCCAGTAGTCTTAGGGGGTTTAACACTGAAGCTTTCTTT | CASSLRGFNTEAFF
TRBJ2-4 | . | TRBV7-8 | . | TGTGCCAGCAGCGAACAGGGAAGGGACATTCAGTACTTC | CASSEQGRDIQYF
TRBJ2-5 | TRBD2 | TRBV3-1/TRBV3-2 | . | TGTGCCAGCAGCCCTTCGGGAGGAGAGACCCAGTACTTC | CASSPSGGETQYF
TRBJ2-7 | TRBD1 | TRBV7-9 | . | TGTGCCAGCAGCACCGGGACAGGGATCAACGAGCAGTACTTC | CASSTGTGINEQYF
TRBJ1-6 | TRBD1 | TRBV28 | . | TGTGCCAGCAGTTTCCGGGACAGGGGTTCCTATAATTCACCCCTCCACTTT | CASSFRDRGSYNSPLHF
TRBJ1-3 | TRBD1 | TRBV9 | few | TGTGCCAGCAGCTTCTCCGGGACAGGCGCGCCCGGAAACACCATATATTTT | CASSFSGTGAPGNTIYF
TRBJ2-3 | TRBD2 | TRBV11-3 | . | TGTGCCAGCAGCTTAGGGCTAGCGGGGCGAGATACGCAGTATTTT | CASSLGLAGRDTQYF
TRBJ2-2 | . | TRBV11-3 | . | TGTGCCAGCAGCATCCGGGGCCGGGGAGGCACCGGGGAGCTGTTTTTT | CASSIRGRGGTGELFF
TRBJ2-5 | TRBD2 | TRBV5-1 | . | TGCGCCAGCAGCCCGTTGACTAGCGGGGGGTTTGAAGAGACCCAGTACTTC | CASSPLTSGGFEETQYF
TRBJ2-1 | . | TRBV7-2 | . | TGTGCCAGCACCCTGGGAGGCGGAGACAACAATGAGCAGTTCTTC | CASTLGGGDNNEQFF
TRBJ1-6 | TRBD1 | TRBV2 | few | TGTGCCAGCAGTCGTACAATGACAGGGAATAATTCACCCCTCCACTTT | CASSRTMTGNNSPLHF
TRBJ1-1 | . | TRBV11-2 | . | TGTGCCAGCAGCTTAGCCAGGGTCGGCACTGAAGCTTTCTTT | CASSLARVGTEAFF
TRBJ2-1 | . | TRBV7-2 | . | TGTGCCAGCAGCCTTAGCGTTAGCTCCTACAATGAGCAGTTCTTC | CASSLSVSSYNEQFF
TRBJ1-4 | . | TRBV5-1 | . | TGCGCCAGCAGCGTAACTGCAACTAATGAAAAACTGTTTTTT | CASSVTATNEKLFF
TRBJ2-1 | . | TRBV7-8 | . | TGTGCCAGCAGCTTAGGGGGCTGGGAGCAGTTCTTC | CASSLGGWEQFF
TRBJ2-5 | TRBD1 | TRBV7-8 | . | TGTGCCAGCAGCCTTGACAGGGAAAGGGAGACCCAGTACTTC | CASSLDRERETQYF
TRBJ1-1 | . | TRBV5-1 | . | TGCGCCAGCAGCTTGAGGCAGGGGAACACTGAAGCTTTCTTT | CASSLRQGNTEAFF
TRBJ2-7 | . | TRBV7-6 | few | TGTGCCAGCAGCTTAGACTTGAGGGCCCGGATGGGCGGGCAGTACTTC | CASSLDLRARMGGQYF
TRBJ1-5 | . | TRBV28 | . | TGTGCCAGTACCCGGGGCAATCAGCCCCAGCATTTT | CASTRGNQPQHF
TRBJ2-3 | TRBD2 | TRBV9 | . | TGTGCCAGCAGCCCACGACTAGCGGGGGGGCCAGATACGCAGTATTTT | CASSPRLAGGPDTQYF
TRBJ2-5 | TRBD2 | TRBV5-5 | . | TGTGCCAGCAGCTTAGCGGCTAGCGGGTACGGAGCTAAGACCCAGTACTTC | CASSLAASGYGAKTQYF
TRBJ1-3 | . | TRBV3-1/TRBV3-2 | . | TGTGCCAGCAGCCAGAGGATTACTGTTGGAAACACCATATATTTT | CASSQRITVGNTIYF
TRBJ1-2 | . | TRBV2 | . | TGTGCCAGCAGTGAAGAGGAGGGAAACTATGGCTACACCTTC | CASSEEEGNYGYTF
TRBJ2-1 | TRBD1 | TRBV7-2 | once | TGTGCCAGCAGCTTGGACAGGGGCAATGAGCAGTTCTTC | CASSLDRGNEQFF
TRBJ1-3 | TRBD1 | TRBV7-9 | . | TGTGCCAGCAGCCCGACAGGGTCTGGAAACACCATATATTTT | CASSPTGSGNTIYF
TRBJ1-2 | TRBD1 | TRBV30 | . | TGTGCCTGGATATTACCAGGGGGCATTTCTGGCTACACCTTC | CAWILPGGISGYTF
TRBJ1-4 | TRBD1 | TRBV2 | . | TGTGCCAGCCGATCCTTTCTTGGACAGGGAGATAGTGAAAAACTGTTTTTT | CASRSFLGQGDSEKLFF
TRBJ1-2 | . | TRBV19 | . | TGTGCCAGTAGTATCGCACGTACCGGGAAAACCACCTATGGCTACACCTTC | CASSIARTGKTTYGYTF
TRBJ1-2 | . | TRBV6-5 | . | TGTGCCAGCACCCCTGACATCCAGCGGGGTGGCTACACCTTC | CASTPDIQRGGYTF
TRBJ2-2 | . | TRBV27 | few | TGTGCCAGCAGTTTAGTGGGCGGGACGGGACCCGGGGAGCTGTTTTTT | CASSLVGGTGPGELFF
TRBJ2-7 | . | TRBV7-2 | . | TGTGCCAGCAGCCACTCCTACGAGCAGTACTTC | CASSHSYEQYF
TRBJ2-3 | TRBD1 | TRBV13 | . | TGTGCCAGCAGCCCCCGGGGACAGCAAAGCACAGATACGCAGTATTTT | CASSPRGQQSTDTQYF
TRBJ1-6 | . | TRBV5-8 | . | TGTGCCAGCAGCTTGAACAGTAATTCACCCCTCCACTTT | CASSLNSNSPLHF
TRBJ2-5 | TRBD1 | TRBV3-1/TRBV3-2 | . | TGTGCCAGCAGCCCCGCGCCAGGGGGCTGGGAGACCCAGTACTTC | CASSPAPGGWETQYF
TRBJ1-1 | TRBD1 | TRBV28 | . | TGTGCCAGCAGTCTAACAGGGGGTTCCACTGAAGCTTTCTTT | CASSLTGGSTEAFF
TRBJ2-7 | . | TRBV5-1 | few | TGCGCCAGCAGCTCGGACAGGGCGGGGGTCGAGCAGTACTTC | CASSSDRAGVEQYF
TRBJ1-1 | . | TRBV10-2 | . | TGCGCCAGCAGTGAGTCGCGGGCCACTGAAGCTTTCTTT | CASSESRATEAFF
TRBJ2-1 | TRBD2 | TRBV4-1 | . | TGCGCCAGCAGCCGGTCGACTAGCGGGACCTACAATGAGCAGTTCTTC | CASSRSTSGTYNEQFF
TRBJ1-6 | . | TRBV7-9 | . | TGTGCCAGCAGCTTAGCTCTCCAGGGTTCACCCCTCCACTTT | CASSLALQGSPLHF
TRBJ2-3 | . | TRBV7-7 | . | TGTTATCGAGATACGCAGTATTTT | CYRDTQYF
TRBJ1-2 | . | TRBV7-9 | . | TGTGCCAGCAGCCGCGGACTGCTCTATGGCTACACCTTC | CASSRGLLYGYTF
TRBJ2-7 | TRBD2 | TRBV3-1/TRBV3-2 | . | TGTGCCAGCCGAACTAGCGGGGGCCTAGGCGAGCAGTACTTC | CASRTSGGLGEQYF
TRBJ2-1 | TRBD2 | TRBV19 | . | TGTGCCAGTAACCGCGGGGGGAGCTCCTACAATGAGCAGTTCTTC | CASNRGGSSYNEQFF
TRBJ1-5 | TRBD1 | TRBV2 | . | TGTGCCAGCAGCGGACAGGGGACTAACAATCAGCCCCAGCATTTT | CASSGQGTNNQPQHF
TRBJ2-2 | . | TRBV19 | . | TGTGCCAGTACCGAATACCCAGGGACCGGGGAGCTGTTTTTT | CASTEYPGTGELFF
TRBJ1-2 | TRBD1 | TRBV5-1 | . | TGCGCCAGCAGCTCTGACAGGGGAAACTATGGCTACACCTTC | CASSSDRGNYGYTF
TRBJ1-1 | TRBD1 | TRBV7-6 | . | TGTGCCAGCAGCTCCGGAGGGGGCGAGATCGCTGAAGCTTTCTTT | CASSSGGGEIAEAFF
TRBJ2-2 | TRBD2 | TRBV11-3 | . | TGTGCCAGCAGCTCCAGACTAGCGGGGTCCGGGGAGCTGTTTTTT | CASSSRLAGSGELFF
TRBJ1-1 | TRBD1 | TRBV5-4 | . | TGTGCCAGCAGCACCGGGACAGCCAACACTGAAGCTTTCTTT | CASSTGTANTEAFF
TRBJ1-6 | TRBD1 | TRBV11-2 | . | TGTGCCAGCAGCACCCGACAGGGTGAAAATTCACCCCTCCACTTT | CASSTRQGENSPLHF
TRBJ2-1 | TRBD2 | TRBV9 | . | TGTGCCAGCAGCCCTCATAGCGGGAGGGCCGGTAATGAGCAGTTCTTC | CASSPHSGRAGNEQFF
TRBJ2-5 | TRBD1 | TRBV7-6 | . | TGTGCCAGCAGCCGAAATTTACAGGGGATAGAGACCCAGTACTTC | CASSRNLQGIETQYF
TRBJ2-1 | . | TRBV21-1 | . | TGTGCCAGCAGCCCCCTCCTTTCTAGCGGGAGGAGCTACAATGAGCAGTTCTTC | CASSPLLSSGRSYNEQFF
TRBJ1-2 | . | TRBV28 | . | TGTGCCAGCAGTCCTTTTCTCAGGGGCGGAGATGGCTACACCTTC | CASSPFLRGGDGYTF
TRBJ2-7 | . | TRBV2 | . | TGTGCCAGCAGCCTACAGGGTCTTAGCTCCTACGAGCAGTACTTC | CASSLQGLSSYEQYF